Listed below are T cell receptor beta chains from one sample, sequenced in a study of T cells in Graves' hyperthyroidism and ophthalmopathy. Via MiXCR, TCRdb re-called the multiplex PCR reads, giving one row per CDR3 protein. The table lists approximately 710,000 distinct CDR3 sequences, 15% to 20% of them singletons. What was sequenced was blood. The receptors derive from a man in his fifties with Graves' hyperthyroidism. The CDR3 runs from the conserved cysteine through the conserved F or W. A D gene is named only where the DNA matches it firmly. Clone size appears in some rows only: once, few, many, or a class for an expanded clone.

TRBD2	TRBV11-2	TRBJ2-7	many	CASSLGGISGRPNEQYF
.	TRBV18	TRBJ2-1	.	CASSPEMGFGYNEQFF
TRBD1	TRBV20-1	TRBJ1-1	many	CSARDGTGASTEAFF
TRBD2	TRBV12-3/TRBV12-4	TRBJ2-7	many	CASRYGTSGTYEQYF
.	TRBV6-1	TRBJ1-2	many	CASSPAGSDYGYTF
TRBD2	TRBV19	TRBJ2-7	many	CASSLPRGAGVYEQYF
.	TRBV27	TRBJ2-3	many	CASSFRRDTQYF
TRBD1	TRBV27	TRBJ1-2	many	CASSTRDRVGGYTF
.	TRBV12-3/TRBV12-4	TRBJ1-5	many	CASREDRLNQPQHF
.	TRBV30	TRBJ2-1	many	CAWSGTTYNEQFF
.	TRBV7-3	TRBJ2-1	many	CASSLQGPNNEQFF